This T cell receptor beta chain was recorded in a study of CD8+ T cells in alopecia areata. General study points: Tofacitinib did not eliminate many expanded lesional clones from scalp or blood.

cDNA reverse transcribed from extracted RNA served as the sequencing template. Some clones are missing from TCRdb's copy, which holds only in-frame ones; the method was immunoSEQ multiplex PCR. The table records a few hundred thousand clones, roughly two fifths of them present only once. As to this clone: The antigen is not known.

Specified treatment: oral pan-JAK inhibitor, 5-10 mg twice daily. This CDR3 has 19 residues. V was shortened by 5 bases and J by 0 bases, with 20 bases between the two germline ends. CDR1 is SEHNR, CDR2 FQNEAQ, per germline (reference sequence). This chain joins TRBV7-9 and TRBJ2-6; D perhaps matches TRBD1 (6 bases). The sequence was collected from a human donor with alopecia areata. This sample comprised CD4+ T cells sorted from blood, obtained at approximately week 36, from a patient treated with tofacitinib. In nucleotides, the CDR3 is TGTGCCAGCAGCCCGCCGACAGGCCTTGGGAACTCTGGGGCCAACGTCCTGACTTTC. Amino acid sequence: CASSPPTGLGNSGANVLTF.